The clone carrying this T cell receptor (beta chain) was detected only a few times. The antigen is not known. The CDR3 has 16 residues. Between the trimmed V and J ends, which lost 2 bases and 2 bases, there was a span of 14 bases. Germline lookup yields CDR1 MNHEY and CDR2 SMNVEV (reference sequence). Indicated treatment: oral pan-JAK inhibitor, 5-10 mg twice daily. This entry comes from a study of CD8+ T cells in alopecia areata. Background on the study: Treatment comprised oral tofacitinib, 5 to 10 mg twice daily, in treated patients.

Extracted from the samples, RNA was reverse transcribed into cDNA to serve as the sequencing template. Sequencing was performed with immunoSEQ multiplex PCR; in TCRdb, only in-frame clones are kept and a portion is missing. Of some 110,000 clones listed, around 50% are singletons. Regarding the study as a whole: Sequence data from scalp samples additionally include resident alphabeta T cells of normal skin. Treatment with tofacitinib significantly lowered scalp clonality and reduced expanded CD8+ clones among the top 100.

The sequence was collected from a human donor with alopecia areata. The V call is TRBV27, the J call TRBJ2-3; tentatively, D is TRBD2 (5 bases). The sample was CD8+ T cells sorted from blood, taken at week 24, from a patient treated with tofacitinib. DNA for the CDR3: TGTGCCAGCAGTTTAGGGCCGGGGTCCCCCACAGATACGCAGTATTTT. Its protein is CASSLGPGSPTDTQYF.